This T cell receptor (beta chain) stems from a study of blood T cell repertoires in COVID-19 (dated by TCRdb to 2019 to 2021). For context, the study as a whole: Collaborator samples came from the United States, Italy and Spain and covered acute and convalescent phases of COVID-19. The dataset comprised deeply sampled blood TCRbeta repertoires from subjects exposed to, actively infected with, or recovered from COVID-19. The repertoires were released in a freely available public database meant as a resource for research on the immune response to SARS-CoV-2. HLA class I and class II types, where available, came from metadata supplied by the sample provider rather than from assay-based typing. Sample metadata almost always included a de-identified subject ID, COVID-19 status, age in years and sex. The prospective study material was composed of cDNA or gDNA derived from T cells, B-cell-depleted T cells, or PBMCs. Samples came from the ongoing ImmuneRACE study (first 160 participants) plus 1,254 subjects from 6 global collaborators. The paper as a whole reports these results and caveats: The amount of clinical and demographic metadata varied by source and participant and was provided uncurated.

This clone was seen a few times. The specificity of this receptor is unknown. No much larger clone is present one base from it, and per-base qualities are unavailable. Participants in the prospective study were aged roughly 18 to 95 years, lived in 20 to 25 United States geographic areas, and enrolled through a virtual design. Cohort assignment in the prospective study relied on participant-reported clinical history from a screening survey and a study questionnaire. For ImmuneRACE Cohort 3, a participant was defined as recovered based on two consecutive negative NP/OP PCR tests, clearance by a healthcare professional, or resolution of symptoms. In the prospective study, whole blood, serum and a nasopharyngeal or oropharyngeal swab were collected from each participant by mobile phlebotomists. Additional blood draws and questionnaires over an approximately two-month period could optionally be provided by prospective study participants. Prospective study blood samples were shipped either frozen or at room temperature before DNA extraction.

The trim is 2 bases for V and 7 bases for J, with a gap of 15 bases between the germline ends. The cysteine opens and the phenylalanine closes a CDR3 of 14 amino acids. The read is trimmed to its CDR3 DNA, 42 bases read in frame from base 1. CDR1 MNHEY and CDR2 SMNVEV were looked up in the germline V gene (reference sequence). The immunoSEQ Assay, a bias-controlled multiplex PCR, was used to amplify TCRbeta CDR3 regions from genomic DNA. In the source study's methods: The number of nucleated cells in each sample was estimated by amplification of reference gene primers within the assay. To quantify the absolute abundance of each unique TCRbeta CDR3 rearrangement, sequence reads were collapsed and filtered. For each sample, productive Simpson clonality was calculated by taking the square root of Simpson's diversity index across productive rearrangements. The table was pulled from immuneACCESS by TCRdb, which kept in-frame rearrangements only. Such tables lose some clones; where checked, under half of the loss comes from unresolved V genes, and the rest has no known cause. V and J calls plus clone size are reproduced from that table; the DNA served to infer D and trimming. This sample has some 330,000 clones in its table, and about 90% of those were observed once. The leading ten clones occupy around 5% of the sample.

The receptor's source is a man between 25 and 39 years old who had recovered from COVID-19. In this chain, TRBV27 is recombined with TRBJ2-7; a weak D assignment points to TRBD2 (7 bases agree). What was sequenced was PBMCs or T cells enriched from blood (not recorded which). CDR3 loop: CASSLTSRGQEQYF. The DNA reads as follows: TGTGCCAGCAGTTTAACTTCGCGGGGGCAAGAGCAGTACTTC.